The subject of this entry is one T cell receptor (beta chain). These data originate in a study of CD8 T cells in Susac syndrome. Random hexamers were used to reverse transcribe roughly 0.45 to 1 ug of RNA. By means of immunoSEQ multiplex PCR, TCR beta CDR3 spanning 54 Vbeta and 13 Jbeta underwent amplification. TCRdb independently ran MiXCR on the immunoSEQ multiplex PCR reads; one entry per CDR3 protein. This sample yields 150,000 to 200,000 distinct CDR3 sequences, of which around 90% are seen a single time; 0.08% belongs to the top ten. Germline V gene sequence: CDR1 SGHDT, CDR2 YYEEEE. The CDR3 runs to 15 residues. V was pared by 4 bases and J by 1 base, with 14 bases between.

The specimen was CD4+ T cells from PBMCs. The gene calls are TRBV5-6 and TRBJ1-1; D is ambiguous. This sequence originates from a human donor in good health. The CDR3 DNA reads TGTGCCAGCAGCCGCGTCGGAGGGAAGAACACTGAAGCTTTCTTT. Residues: CASSRVGGKNTEAFF. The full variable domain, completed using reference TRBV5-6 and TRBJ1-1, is DAGVTQSPTHLIKTRGQQVTLRCSPKSGHDTVSWYQQALGQGPQFIFQYYEEEERQRGNFPDRFSGHQFPNYSSELNVNALLLGDSALYLCASSRVGGKNTEAFFGQGTRLTVV.